Included here is one TCR beta chain sequence, with context. Its antigen is still unknown. This sample was taken from a study of cytomegalovirus exposure and HLA in healthy donors. Study-wide points: Among TCR beta chains, those listed as cytomegalovirus-associated numbered roughly 150. Information on immune exposure was restricted to one variable (CMV serostatus).

The PCR made use of 60 Vbeta and 13 Jbeta primers. This table comes from immunoSEQ multiplex PCR, and its TCRdb copy is limited to in-frame clones, with some not included. The table includes about 140,000 clones, 75% to 80% detected once. The sequencing input was PBMCs. The origin of this receptor is a female donor in good health and CMV-seronegative.

CDR3 sequence (DNA): TGTGCCAGCAGCTTAGGACAGGCGCTTTATGGCTACACCTTC. Protein: CASSLGQALYGYTF. The chain uses TRBV5-6 and TRBJ1-2, with TRBD1 matching over 7 bases. From germline, CDR1 is SGHDT and CDR2 YYEEEE. The V gene end was trimmed by 2 bases and the J gene end by 5 bases; junction bases not matched to a gene: 6. The CDR3 has 14 residues.